The present T cell receptor (beta chain) was sequenced within a study of T cell repertoires in cytomegalovirus infection. Overall study findings and caveats: Cumulative public TCR beta family frequency identified CMV carriers with the relevant HLA. The study found HLA-C-restricted CMV-specific TCR beta clonotypes dominating the ex vivo response.

The V gene lost 2 bases and the J gene lost 3 bases, with 8 bases spanning the gap. This CDR3 has 13 residues. Looked up from germline, CDR1 is SGHVS and CDR2 is FNYEAQ. As to this clonotype: Its antigen remains unknown.

TCRdb itself ran the reads through MiXCR, one entry per CDR3 protein. The profile shows 900,000 to 950,000 distinct CDR3 sequences, approximately 31% of them singletons. This receptor was taken from a human donor in good health (CMV status not recorded). Some clones in this sample may be carry-over from other donors' samples. J is TRBJ2-7 and V is TRBV7-6, with D unclear. This material consisted of cultured CD8+ T cells from PBMCs, taken from culture after CMV antigen stimulation. The CDR3 is CASSLQENYEQYF. The CDR3 DNA reads as TGTGCCAGCAGCTTACAGGAAAACTACGAGCAGTACTTC.